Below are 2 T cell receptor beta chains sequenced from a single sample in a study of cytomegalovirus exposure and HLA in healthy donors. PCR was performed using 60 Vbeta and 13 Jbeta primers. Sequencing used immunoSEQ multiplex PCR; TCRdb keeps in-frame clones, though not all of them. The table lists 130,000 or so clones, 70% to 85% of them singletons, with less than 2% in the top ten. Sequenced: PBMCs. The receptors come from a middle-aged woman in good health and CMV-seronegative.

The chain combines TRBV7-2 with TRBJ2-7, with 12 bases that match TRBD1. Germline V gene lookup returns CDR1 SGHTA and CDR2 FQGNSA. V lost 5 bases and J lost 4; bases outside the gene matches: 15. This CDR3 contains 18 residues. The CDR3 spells CASSIRPGTGGADYEQYF. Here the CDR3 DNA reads TGTGCCAGCAGCATACGTCCCGGGACAGGGGGCGCAGATTACGAGCAGTACTTC.

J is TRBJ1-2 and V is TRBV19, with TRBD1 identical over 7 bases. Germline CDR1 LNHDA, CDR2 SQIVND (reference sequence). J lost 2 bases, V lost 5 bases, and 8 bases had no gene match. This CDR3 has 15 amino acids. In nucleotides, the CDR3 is TGTGCCAGTAGTCCCCGGACAGGAAGGAACTATGGCTACACCTTC. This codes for CASSPRTGRNYGYTF.